This TCR beta chain came from a study of immune evolution from preneoplasia to lung adenocarcinoma. Study conclusions and caveats: Later-stage lesions seemingly showed higher T cell density and diversity than normal lung.

V lost 6 bases to trimming and J lost 16 bases; unmatched junction nucleotides: 11. In germline, CDR1 is SGHAT, CDR2 FQNNGV. The length of the CDR3 is 12 residues. Here immunoSEQ multiplex PCR was the method, and the copy in TCRdb shows in-frame clones only, minus some. The sample carries roughly 6,100 clones, roughly 80% recorded once. Regarding this clone: Its target is not known.

Histologic diagnosis was independently verified by two lung pathologists. The source of this sequence is a person aged 50-75 years with lung adenocarcinoma. The chain has TRBV11-2 and TRBJ2-1, with 8 bases fitting TRBD1. The sequencing sample was made of FFPE minimally invasive lung adenocarcinoma tissue. The CDR3 protein is CASRQGGGPEFF. In DNA form, the CDR3 reads TGTGCCAGCAGACAGGGGGGTGGTCCAGAATTCTTC.